Shown below are 3 T cell receptor beta chains from a single sample sequenced in a study of T cell responses to AZD1222 COVID-19 vaccine. Clones were sequenced by immunoSEQ multiplex PCR, and TCRdb holds only the in-frame ones, with some missing. Of about 94,000 clones detected, around nine tenths appear once; the ten largest clones hold 13%. The material was peripheral blood, obtained on day 0 of AZD1222 vaccination. Receptors originate from an adult in good health.

The chain uses TRBV21-1 and TRBJ1-1; the D call TRBD1 from the table was never checked on the DNA. TRBV21-1 is designated a pseudogene. This CDR3 region has 15 residues. The CDR3 reads CASSVHRGENTEAFF. The CDR3 region has the DNA TGTGCCAGCAGCGTACACAGGGGGGAGAACACTGAAGCTTTCTTT.

The V call is TRBV4-1, the J call TRBJ2-7; possibly TRBD2 for D (6 bases). V was pared by 0 bases and J by 7 bases, with 19 bases between. Germline CDR1 and CDR2: MGHRA and YSYEKL. This CDR3 is 16 amino acids long. The CDR3 DNA is TGCGCCAGCAGCCAAGATCCCCCCGGGAGTTACTCTGAGCAGTACTTC. Protein: CASSQDPPGSYSEQYF.

This clone was observed a single time. V is TRBV16 and J is TRBJ1-4; no clear D. Per the germline V gene, CDR1 is KGHSY and CDR2 is FQNENV. The CDR3 runs to 16 residues. Trimming removed 4 bases from V and 0 bases from J, with 12 bases in between. The CDR3 bases are TGTGCCAGCAGCCCCTTGGGAGGTACAACTAATGAAAAACTGTTTTTT. Translated, it gives CASSPLGGTTNEKLFF.